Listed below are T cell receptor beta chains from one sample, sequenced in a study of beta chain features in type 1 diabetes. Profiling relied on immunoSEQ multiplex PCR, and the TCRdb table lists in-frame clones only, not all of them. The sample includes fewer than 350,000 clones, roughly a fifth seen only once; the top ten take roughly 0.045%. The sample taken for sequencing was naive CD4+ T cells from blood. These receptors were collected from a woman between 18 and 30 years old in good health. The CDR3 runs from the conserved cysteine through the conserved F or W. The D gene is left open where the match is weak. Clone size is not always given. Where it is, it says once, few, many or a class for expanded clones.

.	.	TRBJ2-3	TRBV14	CASSRGQNTDTQYF	TGTGCCAGCAGCCGAGGACAAAACACAGATACGCAGTATTTT
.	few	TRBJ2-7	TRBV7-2	CASSPHTYEQYF	TGTGCCAGCAGCCCACATACCTACGAGCAGTACTTC
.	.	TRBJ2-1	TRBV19	CASRGTSNEQFF	TGTGCCAGTAGGGGGACTTCCAATGAGCAGTTCTTC
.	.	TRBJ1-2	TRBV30	CAWNAVGGDYGYTF	TGTGCCTGGAATGCCGTCGGAGGGGACTATGGCTACACCTTC
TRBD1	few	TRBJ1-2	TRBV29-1	CSVLQGAGKGYTF	TGCAGCGTATTACAGGGGGCAGGAAAAGGCTACACCTTC
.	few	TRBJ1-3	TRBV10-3	CAISGDRGNTIYF	TGTGCCATCAGTGGCGACAGGGGAAACACCATATATTTT
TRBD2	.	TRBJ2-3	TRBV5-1	CASSRTSGRLDTQYF	TGCGCCAGCAGCCGGACTAGCGGGAGGTTGGATACGCAGTATTTT
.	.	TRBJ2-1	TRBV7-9	CASTARGQPYNEQFF	TGTGCCAGCACCGCCAGAGGGCAACCCTACAATGAGCAGTTCTTC
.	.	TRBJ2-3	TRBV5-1	CASSFGGPTDTQYF	TGCGCCAGCAGCTTCGGGGGGCCCACAGATACGCAGTATTTT
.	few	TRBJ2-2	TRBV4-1	CASSQDTARVAGELFF	TGCGCCAGCAGCCAAGATACGGCCAGGGTGGCCGGGGAGCTGTTTTTT
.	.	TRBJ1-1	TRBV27	CASSPQWAEKGDAFF	TGTGCCAGCAGTCCCCAATGGGCCGAAAAAGGGGATGCTTTCTTT
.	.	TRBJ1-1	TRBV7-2	CASSLGQNTEAFF	TGTGCCAGCAGCTTGGGACAGAACACTGAAGCTTTCTTT
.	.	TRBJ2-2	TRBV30	CAWRSTGNTGELFF	TGTGCCTGGAGGTCTACAGGGAACACCGGGGAGCTGTTTTTT
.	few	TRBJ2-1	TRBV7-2	CASSFGPGSYNEQFF	TGTGCCAGCAGCTTTGGCCCGGGATCCTACAATGAGCAGTTCTTC
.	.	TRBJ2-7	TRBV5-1	CASSLEGFISYEQYF	TGCGCCAGCAGCCTAGAGGGCTTCATATCCTACGAGCAGTACTTC
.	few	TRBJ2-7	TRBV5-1	CASSLGQVPYEQYF	TGCGCCAGCAGCTTGGGACAGGTCCCCTACGAGCAGTACTTC
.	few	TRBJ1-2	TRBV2	CASSGSANYGYTF	TGTGCCAGCAGTGGCAGCGCTAACTATGGCTACACCTTC
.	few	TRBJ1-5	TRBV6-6	CASSFTGTNQPQHF	TGTGCCAGCAGCTTCACAGGGACCAATCAGCCCCAGCATTTT
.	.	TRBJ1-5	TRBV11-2	CASSLAGDQPQHF	TGTGCCAGCAGCTTAGCAGGGGATCAGCCCCAGCATTTT
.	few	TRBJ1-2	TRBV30	CAWNRDIIGGYTF	TGTGCCTGGAACCGGGACATAATCGGAGGCTACACCTTC
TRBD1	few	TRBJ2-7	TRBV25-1	CASSPRSGQGRYEQYF	TGTGCCAGCAGTCCGCGATCCGGACAGGGACGTTACGAGCAGTACTTC
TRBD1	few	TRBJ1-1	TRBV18	CASSPVLTGGKAFF	TGTGCCAGCTCACCGGTCTTGACAGGGGGAAAGGCTTTCTTT
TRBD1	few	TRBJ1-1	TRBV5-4	CASSGTVNTEAFF	TGTGCCAGCAGCGGGACAGTGAACACTGAAGCTTTCTTT
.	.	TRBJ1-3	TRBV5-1	CASSLETLRAGNTIYF	TGCGCCAGCAGCTTGGAAACTTTGCGTGCGGGAAACACCATATATTTT
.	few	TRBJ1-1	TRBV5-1	CASSFSGQRTYTEAFF	TGCGCCAGCAGCTTTTCCGGACAGCGTACGTACACTGAAGCTTTCTTT
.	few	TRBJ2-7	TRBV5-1	CASSHYEQYF	TGCGCCAGCAGCCATTACGAGCAGTACTTC
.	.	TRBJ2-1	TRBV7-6	CASSARGARTPSYNEQFF	TGTGCCAGCAGCGCCAGGGGGGCGCGCACCCCCTCCTACAATGAGCAGTTCTTC
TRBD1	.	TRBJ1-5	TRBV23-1	CASPRSTGRCQPQHF	TGCGCCAGCCCGAGGTCGACAGGGAGGTGTCAGCCCCAGCATTTT
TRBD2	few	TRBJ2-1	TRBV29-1	CSVVLAGGPNEQFF	TGCAGCGTCGTACTAGCGGGAGGTCCCAATGAGCAGTTCTTC
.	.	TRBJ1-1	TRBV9	CASSPNGFLDTEAFF	TGTGCCAGCAGTCCAAACGGGTTTTTGGACACTGAAGCTTTCTTT
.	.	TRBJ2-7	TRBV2	CASSERSIGDEQYF	TGTGCCAGCAGTGAAAGGTCCATCGGGGACGAGCAGTACTTC
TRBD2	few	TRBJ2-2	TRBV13	CASRTSGGRPTGELFF	TGTGCCAGCAGGACTAGCGGGGGGCGGCCCACCGGGGAGCTGTTTTTT
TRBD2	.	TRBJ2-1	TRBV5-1	CASSTGLAGLSEQFF	TGCGCCAGCAGCACGGGACTAGCGGGACTAAGTGAGCAGTTCTTC
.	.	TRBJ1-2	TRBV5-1	CASSLATGSYGYTF	TGCGCCAGCAGCTTGGCCACAGGTTCCTATGGCTACACCTTC
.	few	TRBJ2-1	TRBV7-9	CASGTRDSSGSLRHEQFF	TGTGCCAGCGGGACCAGGGACAGCAGCGGGAGTCTACGCCATGAGCAGTTCTTC
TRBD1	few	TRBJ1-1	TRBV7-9	CASSQQGRTEAFF	TGTGCCAGCAGCCAACAGGGGCGCACTGAAGCTTTCTTT
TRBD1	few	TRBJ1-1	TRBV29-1	CSAGTDPSDTEAFF	TGCAGCGCTGGGACAGATCCTTCGGACACTGAAGCTTTCTTT
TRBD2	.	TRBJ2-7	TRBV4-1	CASSLLPGLAYEQYF	TGCGCCAGCAGCCTTCTTCCGGGACTAGCCTACGAGCAGTACTTC
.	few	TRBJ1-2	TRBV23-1	CASSRGGSGYGYTF	TGCGCCAGCAGTCGCGGGGGGAGTGGCTATGGCTACACCTTC
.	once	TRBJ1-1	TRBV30	CAWSVYRGTEAFF	TGTGCCTGGAGTGTATATAGGGGCACTGAAGCTTTCTTT
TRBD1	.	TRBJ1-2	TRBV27	CASSSPLTGAYGYTF	TGTGCCAGCAGTTCCCCTTTGACAGGGGCTTACGGCTACACCTTC
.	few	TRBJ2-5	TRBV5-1	CASSFGQGPEETQYF	TGCGCCAGCAGCTTTGGTCAGGGGCCGGAGGAGACCCAGTACTTC